This T cell receptor beta chain was found in a study of blood T cell repertoires in COVID-19. In the study overall: COVID-19 samples collected from the United States, Italy and Spain covered acute and convalescent phases. From T cells, B-cell-depleted T cells, or PBMCs came the material, which was cDNA or gDNA.

Original methodology: Reference gene primer amplification yielded estimated nucleated cell counts. Sequencing was performed with immunoSEQ multiplex PCR; in TCRdb, only in-frame clones are kept and a portion is missing. That table furnishes V, J and clone size, whereas the DNA furnished D and trimming. The sample has about 180,000 clones, approximately 79% seen once. Germline loops: CDR1 SGHTA, CDR2 FQGNSA. The CDR3 is made up of 15 amino acids. V gave up 5 bases and J gave up 6 bases, with 18 bases separating them. Specimen: peripheral blood. The gene calls are TRBV7-2 and TRBJ2-3, with D perhaps matching TRBD2 (7 bases). The receptor's source is a woman in her 70s with acute or convalescent COVID-19. Written as DNA, the CDR3 is TGTGCCAGCAGCCCTCTTGGGGGAGGGGGGGATACGCAGTATTTT. As protein: CASSPLGGGGDTQYF.